The present T cell receptor (beta chain) was sequenced within a study of blood T cell repertoires in COVID-19. About the research overall: Sample material is recorded as cDNA or gDNA derived from T cells, B-cell-depleted T cells, or PBMCs.

TCRdb keeps only in-frame clones here, not all; method: immunoSEQ multiplex PCR. Here the sample spans some 170,000 clones, approximately 82% being singletons. This CDR3 is built from 14 residues. With 10 bases clipped from V and 1 base from J, the junction kept 9 bases outside the gene matches. The germline V gene encodes CDR1 SNHLY and CDR2 FYNNEI. J is TRBJ1-1 and V is TRBV2; TRBD1 agrees at 7 bases. The source material was PBMCs or T cells enriched from blood (not recorded which). The origin of this receptor is a man aged 50-60 years who had recovered from COVID-19. CDR3 residues: CATETQGWNTEAFF. Written as DNA, the CDR3 is TGTGCCACTGAAACACAGGGGTGGAACACTGAAGCTTTCTTT.